This T cell receptor beta chain comes out of a study of cytomegalovirus exposure and HLA in healthy donors. Study-wide results and limits: V segments that were indistinguishable, TRBV6-2 and TRBV6-3 among them, were omitted from analysis.

This clone was counted between two and nine times. Its antigen is still unknown. Vbeta (60) and Jbeta (13) primers were used in the PCR. Profiled with immunoSEQ multiplex PCR; TCRdb holds only in-frame clones, not every one. The profile shows over 110,000 clones, approximately 83% of them singletons. The CDR3 has 17 residues. This receptor was obtained from a male donor in good health and CMV-seronegative. The chain employs TRBV21-1 and TRBJ2-3; the D call of TRBD2 is as the table states it, not checked on the DNA. TRBV21-1 is shown as a pseudogene. Sequences were obtained from PBMCs. The CDR3: CASSKSREEASTDTQYF. The DNA for the CDR3 is TGTGCCAGCAGCAAATCTCGGGAAGAGGCTAGCACAGATACGCAGTATTTT.